These 2 T cell receptor beta chains were all obtained from the same sample, sequenced in a study of blood T cells in healthy people across ages. For the second PCR, which ran for roughly 7 to 11 cycles, a sample-barcoded 5' primer and a J-beta primer mix were used. TCRdb ran MiXCR on the 5' RACE reads and lists one entry per CDR3 protein. The table includes around 1,000,000 distinct CDR3 sequences, more than 30% detected once. The specimen sequenced was blood. These receptor sequences come from a man between 18 and 29 years old in good health.

This clonotype was recorded at least ten times. The chain has TRBV20-1 and TRBJ1-2; D is undetermined. Germline CDR1 and CDR2: DFQATT and SNEGSKA (reference sequence). The length of the CDR3 is 13 residues. V was pared by 8 bases and J by 7 bases, with 20 bases between. CDR3 DNA: TGCAGTCAGCCCCTACTTACTGGAGCTGGCTACACCTTC. Translated, it gives CSQPLLTGAGYTF.

This chain links TRBV27 with TRBJ1-2, with D tentatively TRBD1 (6 bases). V gave up 7 bases and J gave up 4 bases, with 19 bases separating them. The CDR3 has 15 amino acids. Germline CDR1 MNHEY, CDR2 SMNVEV (reference sequence). DNA for the CDR3: TGTGCCAGCACCTCCTTAGACAGGTTCTCCTATGGCTACACCTTC. Protein sequence: CASTSLDRFSYGYTF.